This TCR beta chain emerged from a study of blood T cell repertoires in COVID-19. The assay was immunoSEQ multiplex PCR, and TCRdb's table has in-frame clones only and misses some. The sample includes roughly 100,000 clones, about 76% of them seen just once. This clonotype was obtained from a woman older than 75 with acute or convalescent COVID-19. Input material: peripheral blood.

The CDR3 here is CASSSASYEQYF. The CDR3 DNA reads as TGTGCCAGCAGTTCCGCGTCCTACGAGCAGTACTTC. This chain uses TRBV6-6 with TRBJ2-7; D is unresolved. Looked up from germline, CDR1 is MNHNY and CDR2 is SVGAGI (reference sequence). This CDR3 comprises 12 residues. V gave up 4 bases and J gave up 1 base, with 5 bases separating them.